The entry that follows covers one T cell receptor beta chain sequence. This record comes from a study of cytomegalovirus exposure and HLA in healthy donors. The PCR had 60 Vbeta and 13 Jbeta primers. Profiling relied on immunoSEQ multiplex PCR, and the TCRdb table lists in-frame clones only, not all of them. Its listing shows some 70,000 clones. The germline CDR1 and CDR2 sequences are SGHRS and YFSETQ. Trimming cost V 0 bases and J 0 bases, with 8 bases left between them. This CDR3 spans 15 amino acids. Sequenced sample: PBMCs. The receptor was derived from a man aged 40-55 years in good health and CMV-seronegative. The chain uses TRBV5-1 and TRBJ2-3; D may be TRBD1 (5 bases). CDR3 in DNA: TGCGCCAGCAGCTTGGAAGGGGCTAGCACAGATACGCAGTATTTT. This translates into CASSLEGASTDTQYF.